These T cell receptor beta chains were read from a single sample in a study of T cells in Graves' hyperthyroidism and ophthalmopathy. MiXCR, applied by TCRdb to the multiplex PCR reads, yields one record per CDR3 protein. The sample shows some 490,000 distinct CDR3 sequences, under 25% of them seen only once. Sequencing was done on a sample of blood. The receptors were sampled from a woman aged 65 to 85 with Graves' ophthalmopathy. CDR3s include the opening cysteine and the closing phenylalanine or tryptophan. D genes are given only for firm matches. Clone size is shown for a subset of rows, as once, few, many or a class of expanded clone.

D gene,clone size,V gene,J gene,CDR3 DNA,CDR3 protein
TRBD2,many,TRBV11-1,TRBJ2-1,TGTGCCAGCAGCTCGGGACTAGCGACTTACAATGAGCAGTTCTTC,CASSSGLATYNEQFF
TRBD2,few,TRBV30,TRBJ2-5,TGTGCCTGGAGGCCCGGACTAGCGGGAGGGCCATGGGAGACCCAGTACTTC,CAWRPGLAGGPWETQYF
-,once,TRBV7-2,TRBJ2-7,TGTGCCAGCAGCTTAAATCGGGGGACCTCCTACGAGCAGTACTTC,CASSLNRGTSYEQYF
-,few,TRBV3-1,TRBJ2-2,TGTGCCAGCAGCCACCCTAGGGGTGGTACCGGGGAGCTGTTTTTT,CASSHPRGGTGELFF
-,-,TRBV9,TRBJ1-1,TGTGCCAGCAGCGTAGGTCGGACCCCGAACACTGAAGCTTTCTTT,CASSVGRTPNTEAFF
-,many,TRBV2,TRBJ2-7,TGTGCCAGCAGCGAAGGTGGGGGGCAGGCCCACGAGCAGTACTTC,CASSEGGGQAHEQYF
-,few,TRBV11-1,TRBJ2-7,TGTGCCAGCAGCTTAGGGGGGGCCGGGGACTACGAGCAGTACTTC,CASSLGGAGDYEQYF
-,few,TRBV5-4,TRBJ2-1,TGTGCCAGCAGACGTGTGGGTAACAATGAGCAGTTCTTC,CASRRVGNNEQFF
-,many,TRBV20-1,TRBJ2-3,TGCAGTGCTAGAGATCTGGGACACAGCACAGATACGCAGTATTTT,CSARDLGHSTDTQYF
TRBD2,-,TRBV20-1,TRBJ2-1,TGCAGTGCCCAGACCCGTAGACTAGCGGGGATTTACAATGAGCAGTTCTTC,CSAQTRRLAGIYNEQFF
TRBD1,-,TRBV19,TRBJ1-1,TGTGCCAGTACCCAGGGGGCTCGGGTGAACACTGAAGCTTTCTTT,CASTQGARVNTEAFF
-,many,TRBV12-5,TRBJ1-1,TGTGCTAGTGGTTTGTTACAAAAGCGTGAAGCTTTCTTT,CASGLLQKREAFF